This T cell receptor beta chain was identified in a study of cytomegalovirus exposure and HLA in healthy donors (dated by TCRdb to about 2017). Concerning the study at large: In an earlier analysis of approximately 500 of the donors, under 300 Gb of sequence data and 100 million or so unique TCR beta sequences from 150 million to 200 million T cells were reported. Typing coverage varied by locus: roughly 629-640 donors for A, B, C, DRB1 and DQB1; 500 to 550 for DQA1; about 570 for DPA1; fewer than 480 for DPB1. In addition to the first cohort of approximately 670 subjects, a separate validation cohort of under 150 different subjects was used. The study profiled the T cell repertoires of fewer than 850 subjects by immunosequencing and related them to cytomegalovirus serostatus. On average, roughly 250,000 unique TCR beta nucleotide sequences were sequenced per donor among a few hundred genotyped donors of the cohort, with 15% to 20% of those sequences being non-productive. Rather than drawing on any new phenotypic data, the later analysis identified candidate immune exposures from TCR beta sequences and the way those sequences occurred across donors. The aim of the study was to test whether cataloging public T cell receptors could identify signatures of past pathogen exposure. Of the roughly 400 genotyped donors, over 65% fell in the genetic ancestry cluster associated with self-reported Caucasian donors. The study combined high-throughput TCR immunosequencing, statistical association of individual TCRs with disease status, and machine learning to predict cytomegalovirus infection status. To study patterns of TCR occurrence, a later analysis re-analyzed previously published TCR beta repertoires from 550 to 800 donors and added high-resolution HLA genotyping. HLA typing covered class I and class II loci at four-digit resolution. Donor age, sex, ethnicity and CMV serostatus were compiled together with the repertoire data. All discovery cohort repertoires had been generated on a single sequencing platform. A later genetic analysis used genome-wide SNP genotypes for about 65% of the roughly 700 donors, treating that subset as a discovery cohort. To decide whether each TCR beta V gene segment behaved as functional or pseudogenic, an earlier analysis of 587 of the donors relied on high-throughput TCR beta sequencing. An early release that covered fewer than 800 HLA-typed donors contained around 300 gigabases of sequencing data and approximately 85 million unique TCR sequences. A few DR-DQ haplotypes were handled as single units for association and clustering because linkage in the cohort was strong.

The cohort consisted of fewer than 700 healthy bone marrow donors. At the time of sampling, every cohort member was nominally healthy, though immune exposures that went unrecorded were likely present. The donor was CMV seronegative and was included in the group of 352 seronegative cohort members. A peripheral blood sample was provided by each donor, and peripheral blood mononuclear cells were used for TCR beta sequencing. The Qiagen DNeasy Blood Extraction Kit was used to extract genomic DNA from the blood cell samples. About this clone: No cognate antigen has been identified for it. No much larger clone is present one base from it, and per-base qualities are unavailable.

Overall study outcomes, separate from this receptor: In a later genetic analysis, a missense DCLRE1C variant was associated with V-gene and J-gene trimming of TCR beta chains, and the association was replicated in an independent cohort. The cohort was sequenced for TCR beta chains only, and without alpha or paired-chain data the features that could be detected were limited. A cluster of highly shared sequence variants was judged likely to represent a technical artifact of the sequencing pipeline. The earlier analysis of approximately 540 of the donors excluded roughly 17 rarely observed V segments, including chromosome 9 orphons, because counts were too low. A later analysis associated approximately 17,000 TCR beta sequences with specific HLA alleles at a false discovery rate of 0.05. According to the authors, the approach could potentially be generalized to other disease states and immunological phenotypes. Three of the identified cytomegalovirus-associated TCR beta chains were confirmed in vitro to be specific for cytomegalovirus antigens. A further reported finding was that TCR beta sequences accurately predicted the HLA-A and HLA-B alleles for most subjects in the first cohort. Linkage disequilibrium might explain the correlated functional status among segregating V segments, but an unknown experimental factor could not be ruled out. A later genetic analysis reported fewer N-insertions in productive TCRs among donors in an Asian-associated ancestry cluster than the roughly 700-donor mean. Cytomegalovirus status was reported to be diagnosed by the classifier with high specificity and sensitivity in both the original and validation cohorts. Because some donors lacked HLA typing at each locus, the association tests relied only on the typed subset. An earlier analysis of some 560 of the donors showed that most TCR beta V segments appeared in productive rearrangements either about 87% or about 30% of the time, which broadly matched IMGT annotations. In a later analysis, HLA-associated TCR beta chains showed more clonal expansion and lower generation probabilities than non-associated chains that were equally common. A later analysis found that TCR association rates varied across HLA loci, with DRB1 alleles showing the most associated TCRs and HLA-C alleles the fewest. Roughly uniform sequencing depth across donors was assumed in presence/absence analyses, although this assumption may not hold. When HLA alleles, especially DR and DQ, strongly co-occurred, TCR associations were difficult to assign to individual alleles. For the cohort, immune exposure information was limited to CMV serostatus. Most CMV-associated TCR beta chains appeared to be HLA-restricted in a later analysis, and the HLA associations seemed to be driven largely by CMV exposure. Most TCR sequences were observed very rarely across donors, whereas some public TCRs were present in many individuals. The study listed 164 TCR beta chains as associated with cytomegalovirus. In a later analysis, several top co-occurrence clusters were reported to appear linked to parvovirus B19, influenza, CMV and Epstein-Barr virus.

Libraries were made using the immunoSEQ multiplex PCR assay. The multiplex PCR relied on a mix of 60 forward primers for TCR Vbeta segments and 13 reverse primers for TCR Jbeta segments. A multiplex PCR assay on genomic DNA amplified the CDR3 region of rearranged TCR beta genes. The amplified TCR beta libraries were sequenced on the Illumina HiSeq System as 87-base-pair reads. The source study handled its data this way. In a later analysis, 70 million to 95 million unique TCR beta chains were counted across the 690 or so repertoires, and roughly 11 million of these chains were shared by at least two donors. To remove PCR and sequencing errors, raw reads were error-corrected and collapsed into unique sequences using a nearest-neighbor algorithm that merged closely related sequences. Alignment of CDR3 sequences to IMGT reference sequences was used to assign V, D and J gene segments. For a sequence to be retained, a match of at least six nucleotides to both a V gene segment and a J gene segment was required. A rearrangement was called productive if the CDR3 had no stop codons and remained in frame with V and J, and every other rearrangement was called non-productive. Following IMGT convention, CDR3 was defined as the stretch from the second conserved V-encoded cysteine up to the conserved J-encoded phenylalanine. The earlier analysis of some 540 of the donors excluded any sequence lacking an unambiguous match to a single V gene segment. In an earlier analysis of around 590 of the donors, a V segment was called functional when productive rearrangements were above 56.7%, and segregating when the standard deviation between donors exceeded 5%. A statistical classification framework was built for diagnosing cytomegalovirus status from the catalog of TCR beta chain sequences. V and J gene assignment, in a later analysis, came from comparing TCR nucleotide sequences with IMGT/GENE-DB human TR gene sequences. The TCRdist pipeline was used in a later analysis to assign CDR3 sequences and most-parsimonious VDJ recombination scenarios. In a later analysis, every TCR beta chain was defined by the combination of its CDR3 amino acid sequence and its V-gene family, and reads without a unique V-gene family were dropped. As a way to deal with suspected cross-contamination and a sequencing artifact, a later analysis dropped hundreds of nucleotide sequences that were highly shared and had low generation probability. In a later analysis, a clonal expansion index for each public chain was calculated from normalized within-repertoire ranks of inferred template counts. A later analysis computed generation probabilities with a VDJ recombination model fitted to out-of-frame rearrangements, and checked the results against IGoR. Hypergeometric tests were used in a later analysis to score TCR-TCR, TCR-HLA and TCR-CMV co-occurrence, with a repertoire-size bias correction applied to the TCR pairs. A later analysis estimated false discovery rates by permuting HLA or CMV assignments 20 times. In a later analysis, co-occurring TCRs were grouped with DBSCAN, and TCRdist sequence similarity was added when clustering was performed within HLA-allele-positive subsets. Repertoires with fewer than 30,000 or more than 120,000 public chains, plus five repertoires with anomalous nucleotide sharing, were excluded from co-occurrence clustering. Imported from immuneACCESS, the table was reduced by TCRdb to in-frame sequences with V and J called. These copies leave out some clones; in studies compared against another copy, an unresolved V gene accounts for under half, and the cause of the remainder is not known. V and J calls and clone size follow that table, whereas D and trimming were derived from the DNA. The sample includes about 150,000 clones, with roughly 79% observed a single time. The ten largest clones add up to around 2.8% of the sample.

The source of this sequence is a man between 18 and 29 years old in good health and CMV-seronegative. Sequenced: PBMCs.

The CDR3 protein: CASSLGSRGQPQHF. The DNA is as follows: TGCGCCAGCAGCTTGGGAAGTCGGGGTCAGCCCCAGCATTTT. The rearranged chain carries TRBV5-1 and TRBJ1-5, with the D segment identity uncertain. Looking up the germline V gene yields CDR1 SGHRS and CDR2 YFSETQ. The CDR3 has 14 amino acids, counting the end cysteine and phenylalanine. Of the read, only the CDR3 DNA is kept; its 42 bases are in frame from base 1. Relative to germline, V is 0 bases shorter and J is 6 bases shorter, with 10 bases between their ends.